This record covers a single T cell receptor beta chain. Its antigen is as yet unknown. These data come from a study of CD8 T cells in ankylosing spondylitis. General study results and limits: What appeared characteristic of ankylosing spondylitis blood was a TCR beta motif of eight highly homologous variants.

MiXCR, applied by TCRdb to the 5' RACE reads, yields one record per CDR3 protein. Of fewer than 500,000 distinct CDR3 sequences listed, roughly a quarter are singletons. Between the trimmed V and J ends, which lost 7 bases and 5 bases, there was a span of 6 bases. Germline V gene lookup returns CDR1 LNHDA and CDR2 SQIVND (reference sequence). This CDR3 has 10 amino acids. This sequence joins TRBV19 and TRBJ2-7; D gene uncertain. The sequence was obtained from a male donor with ankylosing spondylitis. Sequenced: blood, either unsorted or a sorted T cell fraction (not recorded which). This CDR3 is CASTDDEQYV. CDR3 bases: TGTGCCAGTACCGACGACGAGCAGTACGTC.